This is a list of T cell receptor beta chains from one sample in a study of preoperative IRX-2 immunotherapy in early breast cancer. Profiled with immunoSEQ multiplex PCR; TCRdb holds only in-frame clones, not every one. The sample consists of 28,000 or so clones, around 89% of them appearing once. Specimen collection occurred from a patient treated with IRX-2 immunotherapy. The source of these receptors is a human donor with breast cancer. Both conserved end residues are part of each CDR3.

J gene: TRBJ2-7; V gene: TRBV5-1; CDR3 protein: CASSLGRFEQYF
J gene: TRBJ2-2; V gene: TRBV7-2; CDR3 protein: CASSLAMGIDGELFF
J gene: TRBJ2-7; V gene: TRBV27; CDR3 protein: CASSLAGGGYEQYF
J gene: TRBJ2-5; V gene: TRBV6-5; CDR3 protein: CASSYSRGMAETQYF
J gene: TRBJ1-5; V gene: TRBV20-1; CDR3 protein: CSALSGRSQHF
J gene: TRBJ1-5; V gene: TRBV28; CDR3 protein: CASSSGGSSYSNQPQHF
J gene: TRBJ2-6; V gene: TRBV2; CDR3 protein: CASSGVGGPGANVLTF
J gene: TRBJ1-4; V gene: TRBV5-8; CDR3 protein: CASSLRTPGGLEKLFF
J gene: TRBJ1-2; V gene: TRBV29-1; CDR3 protein: CSVTGVNGYTF
J gene: TRBJ2-5; V gene: TRBV18; CDR3 protein: CASSPATGLLETQYF
J gene: TRBJ2-5; V gene: TRBV7-9; CDR3 protein: CALGQETQYF
J gene: TRBJ1-1; V gene: TRBV15; CDR3 protein: CATSRELQVNTEAFF
J gene: TRBJ1-3; V gene: TRBV30; CDR3 protein: CAWSADAGKVNTIYF
J gene: TRBJ2-1; V gene: TRBV10-3; CDR3 protein: CAISVGQAYNEQFF
J gene: TRBJ2-1; V gene: TRBV28; CDR3 protein: CASSFTASYNEQFF
J gene: TRBJ2-3; V gene: TRBV5-1; CDR3 protein: CASSLEQNTDTQYF
J gene: TRBJ2-1; V gene: TRBV5-1; CDR3 protein: CASSPGLAGANEQFF
J gene: TRBJ1-4; V gene: TRBV2; CDR3 protein: CASSGTQEKLFF
J gene: TRBJ2-3; V gene: TRBV7-2; CDR3 protein: CASSLVSKSTDTQYF
J gene: TRBJ2-7; V gene: TRBV11-2; CDR3 protein: CASSLRGRDPIYEQYF
J gene: TRBJ1-5; V gene: TRBV29-1; CDR3 protein: CSARDRGPRSNQPQHF
J gene: TRBJ2-7; V gene: TRBV4-2; CDR3 protein: CASSQGQGTYEQYF
J gene: TRBJ2-6; V gene: TRBV28; CDR3 protein: CASAGASGSIGANVLTF
J gene: TRBJ2-7; V gene: TRBV4-1; CDR3 protein: CASSQQTGLTYEQYF
J gene: TRBJ2-5; V gene: TRBV7-2; CDR3 protein: CASSPLAGGLETQYF
J gene: TRBJ2-1; V gene: TRBV5-4; CDR3 protein: CASSGTGSSYNEQFF
J gene: TRBJ2-3; V gene: TRBV5-1; CDR3 protein: CASSSQGTDTQYF
J gene: TRBJ2-3; V gene: TRBV6-6; CDR3 protein: CASSPRQGLHIDTQYF
J gene: TRBJ1-5; V gene: TRBV18; CDR3 protein: CASSGEGQPQHF
J gene: TRBJ2-3; V gene: TRBV7-6; CDR3 protein: CASSLDDREGDTQYF
J gene: TRBJ1-5; V gene: TRBV10-3; CDR3 protein: CAISSGTGSDSNQPQHF
J gene: TRBJ2-7; V gene: TRBV7-8; CDR3 protein: CASRPRTAYEQYF
J gene: TRBJ1-5; V gene: TRBV5-5; CDR3 protein: CASSASGNSNQPQHF
J gene: TRBJ2-7; V gene: TRBV30; CDR3 protein: CAWRGFDEQYF
J gene: TRBJ1-5; V gene: TRBV2; CDR3 protein: CASSLDRGSNQPQHF
J gene: TRBJ2-6; V gene: TRBV11-2; CDR3 protein: CASSLGDGAILTF
J gene: TRBJ1-3; V gene: TRBV7-7; CDR3 protein: CASSLGDLQSGNTIYF